A selection of T cell receptor beta chains follows, all from one sample in a study of blood T cell repertoires in COVID-19. Sequenced by immunoSEQ multiplex PCR; TCRdb stores in-frame clones only, minus some. The profile shows about 180,000 clones, approximately 85% of them singletons. The sample comprised peripheral blood. Source of these receptors: a man aged 60 to 75 with acute or convalescent COVID-19. Each CDR3 is given without its conserved first and last residue. Fields, in order: CDR3 protein, J gene, V gene, D gene. D genes are given only for firm matches.

CDR3: ASSKGQGITNEKLF; J: TRBJ1-4; V: TRBV19; D: TRBD1
CDR3: ASSLIITSSREQF; J: TRBJ2-1; V: TRBV5-1; D: .
CDR3: ASSTGLAGDTQY; J: TRBJ2-3; V: TRBV6-6; D: TRBD2
CDR3: ASRPTGGGSGELF; J: TRBJ2-2; V: TRBV6-6; D: TRBD1
CDR3: ASRRGTSGSYEQY; J: TRBJ2-7; V: TRBV6-5; D: TRBD2
CDR3: ASSYGKGGGRFQETQY; J: TRBJ2-5; V: TRBV11-2; D: TRBD2
CDR3: ASSLESGRTGNTEAF; J: TRBJ1-1; V: TRBV7-8; D: TRBD1
CDR3: ASSLEGRELEQY; J: TRBJ2-7; V: TRBV6-6; D: TRBD2
CDR3: ASSERALDTEAF; J: TRBJ1-1; V: TRBV6-1; D: .
CDR3: ASRYWTGSERTEAF; J: TRBJ1-1; V: TRBV28; D: TRBD1
CDR3: ASSIQGDRVDIQY; J: TRBJ2-4; V: TRBV19; D: TRBD1
CDR3: ASSPYRAGLTGELF; J: TRBJ2-2; V: TRBV18; D: TRBD2
CDR3: ASSQDGAGGPGNTIY; J: TRBJ1-3; V: TRBV14; D: TRBD1
CDR3: SATPGLAGNTIY; J: TRBJ1-3; V: TRBV29-1; D: .
CDR3: ASNTLAGENNEQF; J: TRBJ2-1; V: TRBV7-9; D: TRBD2